This TCR beta chain stems from a study of neurological immune-mediated disorders. Trimming took 1 base from V and 6 from J, leaving 18 bases between them. This CDR3 is 16 amino acids long. The germline gives CDR1 LGHDT, CDR2 YNNKEL (reference sequence). This clonotype was counted at least ten times. Its antigen is not known. General study results and limits: None of the CDR3 amino acid sequences found in expanded clones was shared across subjects. This suggests that the TCR-beta repertoires were private in all groups.

The cDNA was synthesized by 5'RACE incorporating 10-nucleotide random UMIs. MiXCR, applied by TCRdb to the 5' RACE reads, yields one record per CDR3 protein. The sample contains over 35,000 distinct CDR3 sequences, roughly 2.5% of which appear only once. The receptor comes from a man aged 50 to 59 with multiple sclerosis. J is TRBJ1-1 and V is TRBV3-1; no clear D. Sample: PBMCs. CDR3 loop: CASSQGQFIRTPEAFF. In nucleotides, the CDR3 is TGTGCCAGCAGCCAAGGCCAGTTCATAAGGACCCCTGAAGCTTTCTTT.